The 16 T cell receptor beta chains in this list originate from one sample, sequenced in a study of cytomegalovirus exposure and HLA in healthy donors listed by TCRdb under 2017. Libraries came from the immunoSEQ multiplex PCR assay. A mixture of 60 forward primers for TCR Vbeta segments and 13 reverse primers for TCR Jbeta segments was used in the multiplex PCR. Not all clones reach the TCRdb copy of this immuneACCESS table, which keeps in-frame sequences only. Checked studies attribute under half of the gap to unresolved V genes and leave the rest unexplained. A total of over 150,000 clones appear in this sample, 87% of them only once. 0.65% to 0.9% of the sample is held by the ten biggest clonotypes. The sample taken for sequencing was PBMCs. The receptor source for this set is a woman under 40 in good health and CMV-seronegative.

The gene calls are TRBV7-9 and TRBJ1-5, with 9 bases lining up with TRBD1. The J segment lost 4 bases and the V segment lost 5 bases, leaving 3 bases of the junction unmatched. CDR3 length: 14 amino acids. Per the germline V gene, CDR1 is SEHNR and CDR2 is FQNEAQ (reference sequence). For the CDR3, the DNA is TGTGCCAGCAGCACCGACAGGGGGAATCAGCCCCAGCATTTT. It yields the protein CASSTDRGNQPQHF. The full variable domain, completed using reference TRBV7-9 and TRBJ1-5, is DTGVSQNPRHKITKRGQNVTFRCDPISEHNRLYWYRQTLGQGPEFLTYFQNEAQLEKSRLLSDRFSAERPKGSFSTLEIQRTEQGDSAMYLCASSTDRGNQPQHFGDGTRLSIL.

V usage is TRBV29-1 and J usage is TRBJ2-5; 11 nucleotides match TRBD1. The trim removed 6 bases at V and 4 bases at J, leaving 16 bases unmatched. This CDR3 is built from 17 residues. In germline, CDR1 is SQVTM, CDR2 ANQGSEA. The CDR3 is CSVGRTGGRGARETQYF. For the CDR3, the DNA is TGCAGCGTCGGTAGGACAGGGGGCCGCGGAGCCCGAGAGACCCAGTACTTC.

This clone has only one observation. The chain has TRBV5-1 and TRBJ2-3; 7 positions agree with TRBD2. The CDR3 loop spans 17 amino acids. Germline V gene lookup returns CDR1 SGHRS and CDR2 YFSETQ. V lost 1 base, J lost 0 bases, and 8 bases stayed unmatched. CDR3 DNA sequence: TGCGCCAGCAGCTTGCCGAGTAAGGGAGGGAGCACAGATACGCAGTATTTT. It codes for CASSLPSKGGSTDTQYF. Supplemented by reference TRBV5-1 and TRBJ2-3, the full variable domain reads KAGVTQTPRYLIKTRGQQVTLSCSPISGHRSVSWYQQTPGQGLQFLFEYFSETQRNKGNFPGRFSGRQFSNSRSEMNVSTLELGDSALYLCASSLPSKGGSTDTQYFGPGTRLTVL.

The rearrangement joins TRBV7-7 to TRBJ2-2, with 7 bases that match TRBD1. J was trimmed by 2 bases and V by 4 bases; bases with no gene match: 4. Looked up from germline, CDR1 is SSHAT and CDR2 is FNYEAQ (reference sequence). This CDR3 is 15 amino acids long. The DNA of the CDR3 is TGTGCCAGCAGCTCTACAGGGGCAAACACCGGGGAGCTGTTTTTT. Its translation is CASSSTGANTGELFF.

The chain has TRBV25-1 and TRBJ2-5, with D possibly being TRBD2 (6 bases). Matching the DNA end better, TRBJ2-7 makes the J call doubtful. The CDR3 has 16 amino acids. Germline CDR1 MGHDK, CDR2 SYGVNS. CDR3 loop: CASSDTPPGVPHEQYF. CDR3 sequence (DNA): TGTGCCAGCAGTGACACGCCCCCGGGAGTTCCCCACGAGCAGTACTTC.

This chain uses TRBV7-9 with TRBJ2-5; D uncertain. Per the germline V gene, CDR1 is SEHNR and CDR2 is FQNEAQ (reference sequence). The length of the CDR3 is 14 residues. V was clipped by 3 bases and J by 0 bases, with 8 bases between them. CDR3 loop: CASSFSQYQETQYF. CDR3 in DNA: TGTGCCAGCAGCTTCTCGCAGTACCAAGAGACCCAGTACTTC.

The chain is built from TRBV18 and TRBJ1-5; D unresolved. The germline V and J ends were trimmed by 4 bases and 7 bases, with 11 bases remaining between them. CDR1 is KGHSH and CDR2 is LQKENI in the germline V gene. CDR3 length: 13 amino acids. CDR3 DNA sequence: TGTGCCAGCTCACAGGGCTCGGGGCAGCCCCAGCATTTT. The encoded protein is CASSQGSGQPQHF.

For the CDR3, the DNA is TGTGCCAGCAGCCCCCTGCCGGAGCGGTTTAACACTGAAGCTTTCTTT. Encoded protein: CASSPLPERFNTEAFF. The V and J genes are TRBV7-9 and TRBJ1-1; D remains ambiguous. CDR1 and CDR2 from the germline V gene are SEHNR and FQNEAQ (reference sequence). V dropped 5 bases and J dropped 2 bases, with 18 bases sitting between them. This CDR3 has 16 residues.

This clone was found once. V gene TRBV19 combines with J gene TRBJ2-1, with 15 bases matching TRBD2. Per the germline V gene, CDR1 is LNHDA and CDR2 is SQIVND (reference sequence). CDR3 length equals 16 residues. Unmatched junction bases numbered 8, after V lost 5 bases and J lost 9 bases. CDR3: CASSVMGTSGRSEQFF. CDR3 DNA: TGTGCCAGTAGTGTAATGGGGACTAGCGGGAGGTCTGAGCAGTTCTTC.

V is TRBV7-2 and J is TRBJ2-3; 7 bases fit TRBD2. V lost 7 bases and J lost 0; bases outside the gene matches: 7. Germline V gene sequence: CDR1 SGHTA, CDR2 FQGNSA. The CDR3 runs 15 residues. CDR3 DNA: TGTGCCAGCAACCCCGGGACTATCAGCACAGATACGCAGTATTTT. Translating gives CASNPGTISTDTQYF.

This clone has more than one count but fewer than ten. The gene calls are TRBV7-9 and TRBJ1-2, with 7 nucleotides matching TRBD1. V lost 3 bases, J lost 3 bases, and 10 bases stayed unmatched. Germline V lookup: CDR1 SEHNR, CDR2 FQNEAQ (reference sequence). This CDR3 is built from 16 residues. The CDR3 loop reads CASSFRQGILHYGYTF. The CDR3 DNA sequence: TGTGCCAGCAGCTTTCGACAGGGAATCTTGCACTATGGCTACACCTTC. The full variable domain, in which reference TRBV7-9 and TRBJ1-2 provide the parts outside the CDR3, is DTGVSQNPRHKITKRGQNVTFRCDPISEHNRLYWYRQTLGQGPEFLTYFQNEAQLEKSRLLSDRFSAERPKGSFSTLEIQRTEQGDSAMYLCASSFRQGILHYGYTFGSGTRLTVV.

V gene TRBV18 combines with J gene TRBJ2-3, with 8 bases fitting TRBD1. In germline, CDR1 is KGHSH, CDR2 LQKENI. This CDR3 is built from 17 residues. Germline trimming cut 3 bases from V and 6 bases from J; bases unmatched to any gene: 14. The chain's CDR3 is CASSPLPQGAAGDTQYF. As DNA, the CDR3 is TGTGCCAGCTCACCCCTCCCCCAGGGGGCCGCGGGGGATACGCAGTATTTT.

This clone was seen a handful of times. This chain joins TRBV10-3 and TRBJ1-4, with 11 bases aligning to TRBD1. Germline CDR1 ENHRY, CDR2 SYGVKD. The CDR3 covers 13 residues. Germline trimming cut 6 bases from V and 7 bases from J; bases unmatched to any gene: 1. CDR3 sequence (DNA): TGTGCCATCAGGGGGACAGGGGGTGAAAAACTGTTTTTT. Translating gives CAIRGTGGEKLFF.

The rearrangement joins TRBV7-8 to TRBJ1-2; 9 bases agree with TRBD1. CDR1 is SGHVS and CDR2 is FQNEAQ in the germline V gene. CDR3 length: 13 residues. V was clipped by 6 bases and J by 1 base; unmatched bases: 0. The CDR3 DNA reads TGTGCCAGCAGGGACAGGGGTAACTATGGCTACACCTTC. It codes for CASRDRGNYGYTF.

The CDR3 DNA is TGTGCCAGCACCAAACAGGGGACTCACATGAACACTGAAGCTTTCTTT. Translation: CASTKQGTHMNTEAFF. V gene TRBV7-2 combines with J gene TRBJ1-1, with 7 nucleotides matching TRBD1. Germline V gives CDR1 SGHTA, CDR2 FQGNSA. The CDR3 contains 16 residues. Unmatched junction bases numbered 11, after V lost 7 bases and J lost 0 bases.

The chain employs TRBV18 and TRBJ1-5; 7 nucleotides agree with TRBD1. The CDR3 has 13 residues. Per germline, CDR1 KGHSH and CDR2 LQKENI. V shed 6 bases, J shed 6 bases, and the junction held 5 bases outside the gene matches. CDR3 loop: CASSPTGAQPQHF. For the CDR3, the DNA is TGTGCCAGCTCTCCAACAGGGGCTCAGCCCCAGCATTTT.